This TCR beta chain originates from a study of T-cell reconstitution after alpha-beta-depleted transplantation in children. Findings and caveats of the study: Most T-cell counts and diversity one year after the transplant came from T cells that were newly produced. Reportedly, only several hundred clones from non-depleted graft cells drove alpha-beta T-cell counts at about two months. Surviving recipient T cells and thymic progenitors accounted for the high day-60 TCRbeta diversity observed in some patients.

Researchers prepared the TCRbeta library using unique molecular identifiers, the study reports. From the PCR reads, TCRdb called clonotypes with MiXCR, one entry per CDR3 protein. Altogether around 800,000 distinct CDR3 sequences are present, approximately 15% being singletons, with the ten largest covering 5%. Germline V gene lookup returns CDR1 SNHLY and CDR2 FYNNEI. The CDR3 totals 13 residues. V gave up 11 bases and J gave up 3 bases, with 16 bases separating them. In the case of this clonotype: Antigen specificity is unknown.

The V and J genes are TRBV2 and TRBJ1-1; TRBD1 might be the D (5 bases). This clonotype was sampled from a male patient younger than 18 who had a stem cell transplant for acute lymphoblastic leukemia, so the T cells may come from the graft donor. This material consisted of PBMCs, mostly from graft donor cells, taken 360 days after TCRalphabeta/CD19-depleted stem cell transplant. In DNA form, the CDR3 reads TGTGCCGCTCTCCGGGACCTGGACACTGAAGCTTTCTTT. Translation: CAALRDLDTEAFF.